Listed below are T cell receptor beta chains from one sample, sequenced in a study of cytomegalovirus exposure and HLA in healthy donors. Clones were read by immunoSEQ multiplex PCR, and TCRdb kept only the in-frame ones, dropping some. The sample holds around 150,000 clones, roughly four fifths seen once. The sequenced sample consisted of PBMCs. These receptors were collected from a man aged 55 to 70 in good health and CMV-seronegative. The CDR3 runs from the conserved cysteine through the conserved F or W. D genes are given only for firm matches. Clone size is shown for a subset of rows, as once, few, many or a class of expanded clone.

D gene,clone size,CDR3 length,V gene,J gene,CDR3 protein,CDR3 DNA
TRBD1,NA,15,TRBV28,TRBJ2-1,CASSFGTGLYNEQFF,TGTGCCAGCAGTTTTGGGACAGGGCTATACAATGAGCAGTTCTTC
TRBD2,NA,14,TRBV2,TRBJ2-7,CASRVSGNGYEQYF,TGTGCCAGCAGGGTTAGCGGGAATGGCTACGAGCAGTACTTC
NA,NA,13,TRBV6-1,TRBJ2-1,CASNRIGYNEQFF,TGTGCCAGCAACAGGATCGGATACAATGAGCAGTTCTTC
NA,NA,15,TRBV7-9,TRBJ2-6,CASSFPEAGANVLTF,TGTGCCAGCAGCTTCCCAGAAGCTGGGGCCAACGTCCTGACTTTC
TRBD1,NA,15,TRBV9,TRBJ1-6,CASSLRDSFNSPLHF,TGTGCCAGCAGCCTCCGGGACAGTTTCAATTCACCCCTCCACTTT
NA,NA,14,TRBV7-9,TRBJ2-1,CASSSTASDPEQFF,TGTGCCAGCAGCTCTACGGCAAGCGATCCTGAGCAGTTCTTC
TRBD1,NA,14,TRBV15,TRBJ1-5,CATSGGQGNQPQHF,TGTGCCACCAGCGGGGGACAGGGAAATCAGCCCCAGCATTTT
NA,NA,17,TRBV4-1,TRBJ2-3,CASSQVGQGLSLDTQYF,TGCGCCAGCAGCCAAGTGGGCCAAGGACTCTCCCTGGATACGCAGTATTTT
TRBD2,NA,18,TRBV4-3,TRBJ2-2,CASSQEIAGGPDTGELFF,TGCGCCAGCAGCCAAGAAATAGCGGGAGGGCCGGACACCGGGGAGCTGTTTTTT
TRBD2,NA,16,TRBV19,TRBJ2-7,CASSIGPRAGAYEQYF,TGTGCCAGTAGTATTGGTCCCCGGGCGGGAGCTTACGAGCAGTACTTC
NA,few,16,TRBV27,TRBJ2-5,CASSQTGGEVQETQYF,TGTGCCAGCAGCCAGACCGGGGGAGAGGTCCAAGAGACCCAGTACTTC
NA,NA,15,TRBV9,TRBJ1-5,CASSESGNYHQPQHF,TGTGCCAGCAGCGAATCCGGGAACTATCATCAGCCCCAGCATTTT
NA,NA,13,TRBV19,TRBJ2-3,CASSIGRTDTQYF,TGTGCCAGTAGTATAGGGAGGACAGATACGCAGTATTTT
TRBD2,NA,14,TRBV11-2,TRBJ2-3,CASSLAGGTDTQYF,TGTGCCAGCAGCTTGGCGGGGGGGACAGATACGCAGTATTTT
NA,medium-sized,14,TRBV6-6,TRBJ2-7,CASSYSKRGYEQYF,TGTGCCAGCAGTTACTCGAAAAGGGGATACGAGCAGTACTTC
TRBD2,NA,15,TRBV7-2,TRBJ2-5,CASSFSTSGAETQYF,TGTGCCAGCAGCTTCTCGACTAGCGGGGCTGAGACCCAGTACTTC
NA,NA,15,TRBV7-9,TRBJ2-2,CASSPLAVNTGELFF,TGTGCCAGCAGCCCGCTAGCTGTGAACACCGGGGAGCTGTTTTTT